This is a list of T cell receptor beta chains from one sample in a study of vaccination and CD4 T cells after COVID-19. TCRdb processed the PCR reads anew with MiXCR; each CDR3 protein has one entry. The top ten hold around 12% of the sample, which has 15,000 to 20,000 distinct CDR3 sequences, approximately 57% seen once. These TCRs are of unknown antigen specificity. The sequenced material came from CD4+ T cells from blood, cultured in vitro. These receptors were collected from a human donor who had recovered from COVID-19. Each CDR3 is given with its conserved first and last residue. The D gene is left open where the match is weak. Not every row has a clone size; where given, it reads once, few, many or a size class.

d_call j_call clone_size v_call cdr3_aa
. TRBJ1-1 few TRBV12-3/TRBV12-4 CASSFGADTEAFF
TRBD2 TRBJ2-7 . TRBV7-6 CASSATSGYEQYF
TRBD1 TRBJ1-5 . TRBV6-1 CASRPPRGHQPQHF
. TRBJ1-5 . TRBV19 CASKVVGLGNQPQHF
. TRBJ1-2 few TRBV19 CASSIGLTFNYGYTF
. TRBJ2-2 . TRBV27 CASSATGSNTGELFF
TRBD2 TRBJ2-2 . TRBV20-1 CSVRTGGPGELFF
. TRBJ2-3 . TRBV6-2/TRBV6-3 CASNPTDTQYF
. TRBJ1-5 . TRBV2 CASRGNSNQPQHF
. TRBJ2-3 . TRBV6-4 CASSTQGSDTQYF
TRBD1 TRBJ2-6 . TRBV19 CASSWDSYSGANVLTF
TRBD1 TRBJ2-7 . TRBV7-2 CASSLGPRNRGTYEQYF
. TRBJ1-2 . TRBV6-1 CASSIGPYGYTF
. TRBJ1-5 . TRBV20-1 CSASTGVGNQPQHF
. TRBJ1-1 . TRBV6-1 CASSTRGKGTEAFF
. TRBJ2-3 once TRBV7-9 CASSSLADTQYF
TRBD1 TRBJ2-5 few TRBV24-1 CATSPGQGAVGETQYF
. TRBJ2-5 . TRBV7-6 CASSLVGRREETQYF
. TRBJ1-1 few TRBV6-5 CASSLPGTYPEAFF
TRBD2 TRBJ2-4 . TRBV27 CASSSGGPSGGANIQYF
. TRBJ2-6 . TRBV19 CASSKSSGLSGANVLTF
TRBD2 TRBJ2-1 . TRBV19 CASSVGLEYNEQFF
. TRBJ1-1 . TRBV9 CASSRDPHRNTEAFF
TRBD2 TRBJ2-1 . TRBV6-5 CASSYKASGGYNEQFF
. TRBJ2-2 few TRBV4-1 CASSQGRERRELFF
. TRBJ1-5 . TRBV11-2 CASSLGQGSQPQHF
TRBD1 TRBJ1-5 . TRBV6-2/TRBV6-3 CASSPDRAYQPQHF
TRBD2 TRBJ2-3 . TRBV7-8 CASSGLAGSTSTDTQYF
. TRBJ2-2 once TRBV29-1 CSVASRNTGELFF
. TRBJ2-7 . TRBV28 CASSSIFGGKAYEQYF
. TRBJ2-7 . TRBV10-1 CASSESLGHNCYEQYF
TRBD1 TRBJ2-7 . TRBV4-1 CASSQDETGVPRQYF
. TRBJ2-7 . TRBV21-1 CASRRRTSGGGPAPSYEQYF
. TRBJ1-2 . TRBV5-1 CASSLATEILRYTF
. TRBJ2-7 . TRBV2 CASSADGSYEQYF
. TRBJ2-5 . TRBV7-2 CASSLVARERGETQYF
TRBD2 TRBJ2-7 . TRBV20-1 CSARQSLAGVIYEQYF
. TRBJ1-3 . TRBV6-1 CASKVGPGSSGNTIYF
. TRBJ1-5 few TRBV2 CASRMGLSNQPQHF
. TRBJ1-1 . TRBV2 CASSVGSEAFF
. TRBJ2-7 . TRBV12-3/TRBV12-4 CASSIQGGEGREYF
. TRBJ1-5 few TRBV20-1 CSATTGTLAQPQHF
. TRBJ1-4 . TRBV27 CASSLYGMANEKLFF
TRBD1 TRBJ1-5 . TRBV5-8 CASSLGEDRATDF
. TRBJ1-5 . TRBV11-2 CASSLEGDQPQHF
. TRBJ1-1 . TRBV20-1 CSAREDTEAFF